These 26 T cell receptor beta chains originate from one sample sequenced in a study of blood T cells in healthy people across ages. With a J-beta primer mix and a sample-barcoded 5' primer, a second PCR ran about 6 to 11 cycles. Each CDR3 protein gets one entry after TCRdb re-called the 5' RACE reads with MiXCR. Of more than 1,400,000 distinct CDR3 sequences listed, around 39% are singletons. Sequenced input: blood. These receptors came from a woman between 18 and 29 years old in good health.

This chain links TRBV25-1 with TRBJ1-4, with 9 bases that match TRBD1. The CDR3 totals 15 residues. The V segment lost 3 bases and the J segment 5 bases; nucleotides outside the gene matches: 4. Germline-derived CDR1 and CDR2 are MGHDK and SYGVNS. In nucleotides, the CDR3 is TGTGCCAGCAGTGAGCCCGGGACAGGGAATGAAAAACTGTTTTTT. This encodes CASSEPGTGNEKLFF. The full variable domain, rest sourced from reference TRBV25-1 and TRBJ1-4, is EADIYQTPRYLVIGTGKKITLECSQTMGHDKMYWYQQDPGMELHLIHYSYGVNSTEKGDLSSESTVSRIRTEHFPLTLESARPSHTSQYLCASSEPGTGNEKLFFGSGTQLSVL.

The V gene is TRBV10-3, the J gene TRBJ2-7, with 8 bases lining up with TRBD2. The CDR3 loop spans 14 amino acids. After removal of 11 bases from V and 2 bases from J, the junction contained 11 bases not matched to a gene. In germline, CDR1 is ENHRY, CDR2 SYGVKD. CDR3: CASGGAPDPYEQYF. CDR3 DNA sequence: TGTGCCTCGGGGGGGGCTCCGGACCCCTACGAGCAGTACTTC.

This clonotype was seen repeatedly, ten times or more. The chain is built from TRBV7-9 and TRBJ1-2; weak D call: TRBD1 (5 bases). Germline loops: CDR1 SEHNR, CDR2 FQNEAQ (reference sequence). This CDR3 is built from 12 residues. Deletions cut 7 bases from V and 4 bases from J, with 10 bases between. In nucleotides, the CDR3 is TGTGCCAGCACTACAGGAACCTATGGCTACACCTTC. It encodes CASTTGTYGYTF.

The chain has TRBV7-2 and TRBJ2-7, with D hard to call. V lost 5 bases and J 7 bases, leaving 18 bases between the germline ends. Per the germline V gene, CDR1 is SGHTA and CDR2 is FQGNSA. The CDR3 has 14 residues. DNA of the CDR3: TGTGCCAGCAGCCCCTTCAATGGCCCTGAGGAGCAGTACTTC. It translates to CASSPFNGPEEQYF.

This rearrangement joins TRBV12-3 or TRBV12-4 to TRBJ1-1; D is unclear. The CDR3 is 11 residues long. V lost 5 bases, J lost 11 bases, and 12 bases lay in between. The CDR3 is CASSANQAAFF. For the CDR3, the DNA is TGTGCCAGCAGTGCAAATCAAGCGGCTTTCTTT.

The rearrangement uses TRBV4-1 and TRBJ1-5, with 7 bases lining up with TRBD1. Losses at the gene ends were 3 bases for V and 2 bases for J; bases not matched to a gene: 4. Per the germline V gene, CDR1 is MGHRA and CDR2 is YSYEKL. The CDR3 totals 15 residues. CDR3 coding DNA: TGCGCCAGCAGCCAGCTTACAGGGGGCAATCAGCCCCAGCATTTT. Encoded protein: CASSQLTGGNQPQHF.

Only a few counts were recorded for this clonotype. This chain joins TRBV2 and TRBJ1-2; perhaps TRBD1 as D (5 bases). The CDR3 runs to 12 residues. V was clipped by 5 bases and J by 6 bases, with 10 bases between them. In germline, CDR1 is SNHLY, CDR2 FYNNEI. For the CDR3, the DNA is TGTGCCAGCAGTCTCCGACAGAATGGCTACACCTTC. Translation: CASSLRQNGYTF.

The rearrangement links TRBV29-1 to TRBJ1-2, with a tentative D call TRBD1 (6 bases). Germline values: CDR1 SQVTM, CDR2 ANQGSEA. The CDR3 contains 11 residues. V shed 4 bases and J shed 5 bases, with 8 bases lying between them. The CDR3 DNA reads as TGCAGCGTTGCAGGGGCGTATGGCTACACCTTC. It specifies CSVAGAYGYTF.

The J gene is TRBJ1-1, the V gene TRBV20-1, with D unclear. Per the germline V gene, CDR1 is DFQATT and CDR2 is SNEGSKA (reference sequence). Trimming shortened V by 0 bases and J by 9 bases, and 14 bases separated the two germline ends. There are 13 residues in the CDR3. This chain's CDR3 is CSARDWARTKAFF. CDR3 coding DNA: TGCAGTGCTAGAGATTGGGCGAGAACTAAAGCTTTCTTT.

This clonotype has just a few counts. The chain is built from TRBV14 and TRBJ2-1; no clear D. CDR3 length equals 15 residues. V lost 0 bases, J lost 5 bases, and 11 bases lay in between. Germline assignment: CDR1 SGHDN and CDR2 FVKESK. The CDR3 sequence: CASSQDFNSDNEQFF. The CDR3 DNA follows: TGTGCCAGCAGCCAAGATTTCAACAGCGACAATGAGCAGTTCTTC.

This chain joins TRBV12-3 or TRBV12-4 and TRBJ2-1; 8 bases fit TRBD1. CDR3 length: 13 residues. The trim removed 10 bases at V and 7 bases at J, leaving 9 bases unmatched. CDR3 amino acids: CATQGQEVNEQFF. The CDR3 bases are TGTGCCACCCAGGGACAGGAGGTGAATGAGCAGTTCTTC.

The chain couples TRBV6-2 or TRBV6-3 to TRBJ2-5; TRBD1 matches 7 bases. From germline, CDR1 is MNHEY and CDR2 SVGEGT. The V segment lost 4 bases and the J segment 5 bases; nucleotides outside the gene matches: 7. The CDR3 runs to 14 residues. CDR3 loop: CASSSATGMETQYF. The CDR3 nucleotides read TGTGCCAGCAGTTCTGCGACAGGGATGGAGACCCAGTACTTC.

The chain carries TRBV12-3 or TRBV12-4 and TRBJ2-2; D could derive from TRBD1 or TRBD2 (5 bases each). The CDR3 is made up of 14 amino acids. The ends were cut back, 6 bases at V and 3 bases at J, with 11 bases in the middle. The CDR3 sequence: CASRPGTDTGELFF. The CDR3 coding sequence is TGTGCCAGCAGGCCAGGGACGGACACCGGGGAGCTGTTTTTT.

This sequence joins TRBV4-1 and TRBJ1-2; D might be TRBD1 (5 bases). Deletions cut 1 base from V and 5 bases from J, with 17 bases between. Germline V gene data show CDR1 as MGHRA and CDR2 as YSYEKL. CDR3 size: 16 residues. DNA of the CDR3: TGCGCCAGCAGCCAAGTAAGACAGAATTCCCGTTATGGCTACACCTTC. Encoded protein: CASSQVRQNSRYGYTF.

In DNA, the CDR3 is TGTGCCGGCTCTCCCGGGCTCGACACTGAAGCTTTCTTT. Amino acid sequence: CAGSPGLDTEAFF. This sequence joins TRBV27 and TRBJ1-1; D gene uncertain. CDR3 length: 13 residues. Trimming stripped 11 bases from V and 3 bases from J, with 16 bases between. CDR1 and CDR2 (germline): MNHEY, SMNVEV (reference sequence).

The V and J genes are TRBV9 and TRBJ2-3; weak D call: TRBD1 (6 bases). CDR3 length: 16 amino acids. The ends were cut back, 3 bases at V and 2 bases at J, with 16 bases in the middle. Germline V CDR1 and CDR2: SGDLS, YYNGEE. CDR3 amino acids: CASSDRVDRTTDTQYF. The CDR3 DNA sequence: TGTGCCAGCAGCGACCGGGTGGACAGAACCACAGATACGCAGTATTTT.

The chain recombines TRBV9 with TRBJ1-2, with 7 bases lining up with TRBD1. CDR1 is SGDLS, CDR2 YYNGEE, per germline. The CDR3 has 17 residues. Trimming removed 3 bases from V and 2 bases from J; junction bases left unmatched: 13. CDR3 amino acids: CASSERPEGAGNYGYTF. The DNA of the CDR3 is TGTGCCAGCAGCGAACGCCCTGAGGGGGCGGGGAACTATGGCTACACCTTC. The whole variable domain, remainder taken from reference TRBV9 and TRBJ1-2, is DSGVTQTPKHLITATGQRVTLRCSPRSGDLSVYWYQQSLDQGLQFLIQYYNGEERAKGNILERFSAQQFPDLHSELNLSSLELGDSALYFCASSERPEGAGNYGYTFGSGTRLTVV.

The rearrangement joins TRBV5-1 to TRBJ2-3; 11 positions agree with TRBD2. J was trimmed by 4 bases and V by 4 bases; bases with no gene match: 17. The germline CDR1 and CDR2 sequences are SGHRS and YFSETQ. The CDR3 has 19 amino acids. CDR3 DNA: TGCGCCAGCAGCCCCCGAGGTAGTAGCGGGGGGGCGACACCAGATACGCAGTATTTT. Amino acids: CASSPRGSSGGATPDTQYF.

This clonotype was detected a few times. The DNA for the CDR3 is TGTGCCAGCAGCGTAGGCCTAGCCGTGGACGAGCAGTTCTTC. This codes for CASSVGLAVDEQFF. The chain employs TRBV9 and TRBJ2-1, with a tentative D call TRBD2 (5 bases). Trimming took off 0 bases at V and 10 bases at J, with 14 bases between the two ends. CDR1 SGDLS and CDR2 YYNGEE come from the germline V gene. CDR3 length: 14 residues.

This rearrangement joins TRBV10-3 to TRBJ2-2, with D perhaps TRBD2 (6 bases). The CDR3 sequence is 17 residues long. The V gene's germline CDR1 is ENHRY and CDR2 SYGVKD. Trimming stripped 9 bases from V and 6 bases from J, with 26 bases between. This chain's CDR3 is CAITSKAPGLLSGELFF. The CDR3 bases are TGTGCCATAACGTCTAAGGCCCCGGGACTCCTCTCCGGGGAGCTGTTTTTT.

At least ten counts were recorded for this clonotype. The chain is built from TRBV29-1 and TRBJ2-7; the D gene is possibly TRBD1 (6 bases). Trimming took 0 bases from V and 4 from J, leaving 7 bases between them. The CDR3 runs to 12 residues. Germline CDR1 is SQVTM and CDR2 is ANQGSEA. Written as DNA, the CDR3 is TGCAGCGTTGAAGATGGACAGTACGAGCAGTACTTC. Its protein product is CSVEDGQYEQYF.

V and J are TRBV28 and TRBJ2-7; TRBD1 matches at 7 bases. The trim removed 4 bases at V and 2 bases at J, leaving 11 bases unmatched. CDR1 is MDHEN and CDR2 is SYDVKM in the germline V gene. The CDR3 is 16 residues long. For the CDR3, the DNA is TGTGCCAGCAGTTACCTGACAGGGATAATTCCCTACGAGCAGTACTTC. Its protein is CASSYLTGIIPYEQYF. Looking up the rest from reference TRBV28 and TRBJ2-7 gives the full variable domain: DVKVTQSSRYLVKRTGEKVFLECVQDMDHENMFWYRQDPGLGLRLIYFSYDVKMKEKGDIPEGYSVSREKKERFSLILESASTNQTSMYLCASSYLTGIIPYEQYFGPGTRLTVT.

In this sample, this clonotype turned up a few times. The rearrangement uses TRBV6-1 and TRBJ2-4, with D unresolved. Judging by the DNA end, TRBJ2-7 fits better; the J call may be wrong. Germline V lookup: CDR1 MNHNS, CDR2 SASEGT. The CDR3 contains 15 residues. This CDR3 reads CASSEGQHYPYEQYF. In DNA form, the CDR3 reads TGTGCCAGCAGTGAAGGGCAGCACTACCCATACGAGCAGTACTTC.

This clonotype appeared a few times. The V and J genes are TRBV20-1 and TRBJ2-7; the D gene is possibly TRBD2 (6 bases). Trimming removed 6 bases at V and 2 bases at J, with 17 bases between. CDR1 is DFQATT, CDR2 SNEGSKA, per germline (reference sequence). There are 14 residues in the CDR3. CDR3 DNA sequence: TGCAGTGCCACTGGGTCTGCTAGCGCCTACGAGCAGTACTTC. Its protein product is CSATGSASAYEQYF.

The table lists this clonotype with a few counts. This chain uses TRBV5-1 with TRBJ2-3, with a weak D call TRBD1 (5 bases). This CDR3 has 15 amino acids. Trimming took off 5 bases at V and 5 bases at J, with 18 bases between the two ends. In germline, CDR1 is SGHRS, CDR2 YFSETQ. The CDR3 sequence: CASSFTGFWKDTQYF. The CDR3 region has the DNA TGCGCCAGCAGTTTTACAGGTTTCTGGAAAGATACGCAGTATTTT.

This chain joins TRBV7-2 and TRBJ2-1, with 8 bases lining up with TRBD2. V lost 3 bases, J lost 6 bases, and 10 bases stayed unmatched. CDR3 length: 16 amino acids. Germline CDR1 and CDR2: SGHTA and FQGNSA. The CDR3 sequence is CASSFYQRLAGNEQFF. The CDR3 DNA is TGTGCCAGCAGCTTTTACCAGAGGCTAGCGGGCAATGAGCAGTTCTTC.